The source of this T cell receptor (beta chain) is a study of T cell responses to AZD1222 COVID-19 vaccine listed by TCRdb under 2021. Regarding the complete study: A total of about 230 trial participants underwent TCR sequencing, of whom about 200 received two doses of AZD1222 and some 25 received two doses of the MenACWY control vaccine. Trial participants were enrolled by age into 18-55, 56-69 and 70-plus year subgroups, with around 140, 26 and 57 TCR-sequenced participants respectively.

Read against the paper, the sample's time point label means: about 28 days (+/-7) after the second vaccine dose. AZD1222 recipients with second doses at about 4 weeks or about 12 weeks were pooled, because spike-specific TCR depth and breadth did not differ between schedules. The vaccinee samples were drawn from two UK trials, COV001 and COV002, one of which was a single-blind randomized controlled phase 2/3 trial testing AZD1222 (ChAdOx1 nCoV-19) in healthy adults. For TCRbeta chain sequencing, PBMC samples from trial participants were taken at day 0 and at day 28 after the second dose. What the study reported, not specific to this receptor: Reportedly, almost half of the unique spike-specific TCRs recognized epitopes lying outside the regions that are mutated in the B.1.351 and B.1.1.7 variants. Participants were mostly white British, with more females than males. The authors suggested clonal diversity may have been underestimated. Because no samples from the day 14 peak response were available, repertoires could be characterized only after the peak T cell response. Only a handful of AZD1222 recipients were SARS-CoV-2 seropositive at baseline, limiting conclusions about previously exposed vaccinees. In the small 56-69-year group, the increase in depth fell short of significance, most likely because of low power. The whole spike protein was spanned by vaccine-associated CD4 TCRs, and dominant responses were seen in regions 160-218 and 743-854. A significant rise in spike-specific TCR breadth and depth was observed after two AZD1222 doses relative to day 0 and relative to MenACWY recipients.

The CDR3 regions of human TCRbeta chains were analyzed by immunosequencing. The published analysis was carried out like this. Repertoire TCRs were checked for matches against a reference library of SARS-CoV-2-specific TCRs that had been generated using the MIRA antigen-specificity platform. Breadth meant the fraction of unique TCRs that were SARS-CoV-2-associated, whereas depth meant the fraction of total T cells that were SARS-CoV-2-associated. Using the MIRA data, each spike-specific TCR was mapped to the spike region that the TCR reacts to and placed in a CD4 or CD8 class. Log10-transformed breadth and depth values were compared by one-way ANOVA with Sidak's multiple comparisons tests. The immuneACCESS repertoire file appears here via TCRdb, limited to in-frame rearrangements. These files lack a portion of the clones; in checked studies, under half of the deficit traces to unresolved V genes, and the cause of the others is not known. D and trimming were read from the DNA, whereas the V and J calls and clone size are those reported in that table. This sample has more than 100,000 clones in its table, and about 90% of those were observed once. About 8% of the sample goes to the ten largest clones.

With regard to this clone: The antigen it recognizes is unknown. The record has no base qualities; no much larger clone is one base away.

The origin of this receptor is an adult who received the AZD1222 COVID-19 vaccine. Sequenced here: peripheral blood, sampled 28 days after the second AZD1222 dose.

Read as DNA, the sequence is TGTGCCAGCAGTTCACAGAGCTCTGGGGCCAACGTCCTGACTTTC. Protein translation: CASSSQSSGANVLTF. Recombination joined TRBV6-5 with TRBJ2-6; the D gene is not confidently resolved. The CDR3 contains 15 residues, cysteine and phenylalanine counted. Only the CDR3 region is kept as DNA, spanning 45 bases read in frame from base 1. The junction shows trimming of 4 bases on V and 0 bases on J, plus 7 bases between the germline ends. Via the germline V gene, CDR1 is MNHEY and CDR2 SVGAGI.